This T cell receptor (beta chain) was captured in a study of breast tumors, draining lymph nodes, adjacent tissues. Study observations and caveats: Data fit most tumor T cells coming from lymph node, expanding in tumor.

Germline V gene lookup returns CDR1 MNHNS and CDR2 SASEGT. V lost 1 base and J lost 2; bases outside the gene matches: 4. The CDR3 spans 15 residues. TCRdb independently ran MiXCR on the multiplex PCR reads; one entry per CDR3 protein. The sample holds 20,000 to 25,000 distinct CDR3 sequences, roughly 55% seen once. With regard to this clonotype: No antigen is known for it.

The sequence came from a female donor with breast cancer. Some clones in this sample may be carry-over from other donors' samples. The chain links TRBV6-1 to TRBJ2-7; 8 bases are a match to TRBD1. Sequencing input: breast tumor tissue. The CDR3 spells CASSEGGTGPYEQYF. In DNA, the CDR3 is TGTGCCAGCAGTGAAGGAGGGACAGGACCCTACGAGCAGTACTTC.